These T cell receptor beta chains were read from a single sample in a study of blood T cell repertoires in COVID-19. The repertoire was sequenced with immunoSEQ multiplex PCR; TCRdb's copy has only in-frame clones and lacks some. The data contain 250,000 or so clones, 88% of them singletons. The sequenced material came from peripheral blood. Receptors originate from a woman in her sixties or seventies with acute or convalescent COVID-19. CDR3s include the opening cysteine and the closing phenylalanine or tryptophan. The D gene is left open where the match is weak. Size is omitted from some rows. Given values are once, few, many or a class for expanded clones.

clone size: .; D gene: .; J gene: TRBJ1-2; V gene: TRBV5-1; CDR3 DNA: TGCGCCAGCAGCTTGGGGCAGGGTTGGTATGGCTACACCTTC; CDR3 protein: CASSLGQGWYGYTF
clone size: .; D gene: TRBD2; J gene: TRBJ2-7; V gene: TRBV7-9; CDR3 DNA: TGTGCCAGCAGCCCCGGGGCTAGCGGAAACTCCTACGAGCAGTACTTC; CDR3 protein: CASSPGASGNSYEQYF
clone size: .; D gene: .; J gene: TRBJ1-2; V gene: TRBV20-1; CDR3 DNA: TGCAGTGCTAGTAAACCGTCAGCTAACTATGGCTACACCTTC; CDR3 protein: CSASKPSANYGYTF
clone size: .; D gene: .; J gene: TRBJ1-2; V gene: TRBV5-1; CDR3 DNA: TGCGCCAGCAGCTTGGATGCAGGATCCTATGGCTACACCTTC; CDR3 protein: CASSLDAGSYGYTF
clone size: .; D gene: TRBD1; J gene: TRBJ2-5; V gene: TRBV5-1; CDR3 DNA: TGCGCCAGCAGCTCGGAATCAGGGGGCGCGGAGACCCAGTACTTC; CDR3 protein: CASSSESGGAETQYF
clone size: .; D gene: TRBD1; J gene: TRBJ2-2; V gene: TRBV6-2/TRBV6-3; CDR3 DNA: TGTGCCAGCAGTAGAACAGGGGCGGAGGTTACCGGGGAGCTGTTTTTT; CDR3 protein: CASSRTGAEVTGELFF
clone size: once; D gene: TRBD1; J gene: TRBJ2-1; V gene: TRBV15; CDR3 DNA: TGTGCCACCAGCAGAGACTTCACAGGGGATGAGCAGTTCTTC; CDR3 protein: CATSRDFTGDEQFF
clone size: .; D gene: TRBD1; J gene: TRBJ2-1; V gene: TRBV18; CDR3 DNA: TGTGCCAGCTCACCCGGACAGGTTACCTACAATGAGCAGTTCTTC; CDR3 protein: CASSPGQVTYNEQFF
clone size: .; D gene: .; J gene: TRBJ2-7; V gene: TRBV7-9; CDR3 DNA: TGTGCCAGCCAAGAGGCCTACGAGCAGTACTTC; CDR3 protein: CASQEAYEQYF
clone size: .; D gene: TRBD2; J gene: TRBJ2-1; V gene: TRBV28; CDR3 DNA: TGTGCCAGCAGTTTGCGGACTAGCGGGAGGGTAAATGAGCAGTTCTTC; CDR3 protein: CASSLRTSGRVNEQFF
clone size: .; D gene: .; J gene: TRBJ2-2; V gene: TRBV3-1/TRBV3-2; CDR3 DNA: TGTGCCAGCAGCCAAGGACCCTCTCACTGGGGCCAAACAACGAACACCGGGGAGCTGTTTTTT; CDR3 protein: CASSQGPSHWGQTTNTGELFF
clone size: .; D gene: .; J gene: TRBJ1-6; V gene: TRBV2; CDR3 DNA: TGTGCCAGCGGGAATCTAGGGGGCTATAATTCACCCCTCCACTTT; CDR3 protein: CASGNLGGYNSPLHF
clone size: .; D gene: TRBD1; J gene: TRBJ1-1; V gene: TRBV24-1; CDR3 DNA: TGTGCCACCAGTGACCAGGGGGGTACTGAAGCTTTCTTT; CDR3 protein: CATSDQGGTEAFF
clone size: .; D gene: .; J gene: TRBJ2-2; V gene: TRBV6-1; CDR3 DNA: TGTGCCAGCAGTGAAGCGCGGGGCGGCACGAACACCGGGGAGCTGTTTTTT; CDR3 protein: CASSEARGGTNTGELFF
clone size: .; D gene: TRBD2; J gene: TRBJ2-3; V gene: TRBV6-6; CDR3 DNA: TGTGCCAGCAGTCCAAGGGTGACTAGCGGGAGGGCCTCGGATACGCAGTATTTT; CDR3 protein: CASSPRVTSGRASDTQYF
clone size: few; D gene: TRBD1; J gene: TRBJ2-7; V gene: TRBV19; CDR3 DNA: TGTGCCAGTAGTATACTCACAGGGGGAGGAATTTTCTACGAGCAGTACTTC; CDR3 protein: CASSILTGGGIFYEQYF
clone size: once; D gene: .; J gene: TRBJ1-5; V gene: TRBV19; CDR3 DNA: TGTGCCAGTAGTACACAAGCGACGTATAGCAATCAGCCCCAGCATTTT; CDR3 protein: CASSTQATYSNQPQHF
clone size: .; D gene: .; J gene: TRBJ2-4; V gene: TRBV10-3; CDR3 DNA: TGTGCCATCAGTGATCCAGGGTTAGCCAAAAACATTCAGTACTTC; CDR3 protein: CAISDPGLAKNIQYF
clone size: .; D gene: .; J gene: TRBJ2-3; V gene: TRBV7-3; CDR3 DNA: TGTGCCAGCAGTTTAGGGCAGGGCCCTAGCACAGATACGCAGTATTTT; CDR3 protein: CASSLGQGPSTDTQYF
clone size: .; D gene: TRBD2; J gene: TRBJ2-7; V gene: TRBV14; CDR3 DNA: TGTGCCAGCAGCCAAGAAAGACTAGCGGGACCCTACGAGCAGTACTTC; CDR3 protein: CASSQERLAGPYEQYF
clone size: .; D gene: .; J gene: TRBJ2-2; V gene: TRBV6-5; CDR3 DNA: TGTGCCAGCAGTTACTCGCACAGGGTCCCCGGGGAGCTGTTTTTT; CDR3 protein: CASSYSHRVPGELFF
clone size: .; D gene: .; J gene: TRBJ2-7; V gene: TRBV2; CDR3 DNA: TGTGCCAGCAAGGACAGCTCCTACGAGCAGTACTTC; CDR3 protein: CASKDSSYEQYF
clone size: .; D gene: TRBD2; J gene: TRBJ2-3; V gene: TRBV5-1; CDR3 DNA: TGCGCCAGCACCCACCCCGGGGGGGCGACAGATACGCAGTATTTT; CDR3 protein: CASTHPGGATDTQYF
clone size: .; D gene: .; J gene: TRBJ1-3; V gene: TRBV5-1; CDR3 DNA: TGCGCCAGCCGTCTAAACAGGGAAGGCTCAAACACCATATATTTT; CDR3 protein: CASRLNREGSNTIYF
clone size: .; D gene: .; J gene: TRBJ1-2; V gene: TRBV14; CDR3 DNA: TGTGCCAGCAGCGCCGACGGGTATCGGGGCTACACCTTC; CDR3 protein: CASSADGYRGYTF
clone size: .; D gene: TRBD2; J gene: TRBJ2-5; V gene: TRBV18; CDR3 DNA: TGTGCCAGCTCACCGGGACTAGCGGTCTCTGGGGAGACCCAGTACTTC; CDR3 protein: CASSPGLAVSGETQYF
clone size: .; D gene: .; J gene: TRBJ1-5; V gene: TRBV5-1; CDR3 DNA: TGCGCCAGCACCCTTTACTTCGGGAGCAATCAGCCCCAGCATTTT; CDR3 protein: CASTLYFGSNQPQHF
clone size: .; D gene: .; J gene: TRBJ2-3; V gene: TRBV19; CDR3 DNA: TGTGCCAGTAGTATAGATTCCAGGGCACTCCTTAGCACAGATACGCAGTATTTT; CDR3 protein: CASSIDSRALLSTDTQYF
clone size: .; D gene: .; J gene: TRBJ1-1; V gene: TRBV5-1; CDR3 DNA: TGCGCCAGCAGCTTGGGGTTGCGGGGGCAGGACACTGAAGCTTTCTTT; CDR3 protein: CASSLGLRGQDTEAFF
clone size: .; D gene: TRBD1; J gene: TRBJ1-1; V gene: TRBV19; CDR3 DNA: TGTGCCAGTACAAGACAGGGGGTATCGTTGAACACTGAAGCTTTCTTT; CDR3 protein: CASTRQGVSLNTEAFF
clone size: .; D gene: .; J gene: TRBJ1-5; V gene: TRBV15; CDR3 DNA: TGTGCCACCAGCGGTCCGGGAGGCAGCAATCAGCCCCAGCATTTT; CDR3 protein: CATSGPGGSNQPQHF
clone size: .; D gene: .; J gene: TRBJ2-2; V gene: TRBV30; CDR3 DNA: TGTGCCTGGAGACAGGGATCGAACACCGGGGAGCTGTTTTTT; CDR3 protein: CAWRQGSNTGELFF
clone size: .; D gene: .; J gene: TRBJ1-1; V gene: TRBV12-3/TRBV12-4; CDR3 DNA: TGTGCCAGCAGTTTTTCATTGGAAGCTTTCTTT; CDR3 protein: CASSFSLEAFF
clone size: .; D gene: .; J gene: TRBJ2-3; V gene: TRBV7-3; CDR3 DNA: TGTGCCAGCAGCCCCATCCCCTGGTTTGGCTCTAGCACAGATACGCAGTATTTT; CDR3 protein: CASSPIPWFGSSTDTQYF
clone size: .; D gene: TRBD1; J gene: TRBJ2-1; V gene: TRBV19; CDR3 DNA: TGTGCCAGTAGTATAAAGACAGGGGGCTACAATGAGCAGTTCTTC; CDR3 protein: CASSIKTGGYNEQFF
clone size: .; D gene: .; J gene: TRBJ2-1; V gene: TRBV6-5; CDR3 DNA: TGTGCCAGCAAAATAGACCCCTGGGAGTACAATGAGCAGTTCTTC; CDR3 protein: CASKIDPWEYNEQFF
clone size: .; D gene: .; J gene: TRBJ2-3; V gene: TRBV19; CDR3 DNA: TGTGCCAGTAGGGGGAGAACGCCCCTCACAGATACGCAGTATTTT; CDR3 protein: CASRGRTPLTDTQYF
clone size: .; D gene: .; J gene: TRBJ2-2; V gene: TRBV12-3/TRBV12-4; CDR3 DNA: TGTGCCAGCAGTTCGCGTACTGGGGAGCTGTTTTTT; CDR3 protein: CASSSRTGELFF
clone size: .; D gene: .; J gene: TRBJ1-6; V gene: TRBV5-1; CDR3 DNA: TGCGCCAGCAGCTTGGGGGCAGCCCGAGAGGGCTCACCCCTCCACTTT; CDR3 protein: CASSLGAAREGSPLHF
clone size: once; D gene: TRBD1; J gene: TRBJ2-1; V gene: TRBV5-1; CDR3 DNA: TGCGCCAGCAGCTTGCCGGGACAGGGGTACAATGAGCAGTTCTTC; CDR3 protein: CASSLPGQGYNEQFF
clone size: .; D gene: TRBD1; J gene: TRBJ2-1; V gene: TRBV2; CDR3 DNA: TGTGCCAGCAGTGAAGAGGGGGCAGTATACAATGAGCAGTTCTTC; CDR3 protein: CASSEEGAVYNEQFF
clone size: .; D gene: .; J gene: TRBJ2-3; V gene: TRBV7-2; CDR3 DNA: TGTGCCAGCAGCTTATACGGTTCTAGCACAGATACGCAGTATTTT; CDR3 protein: CASSLYGSSTDTQYF
clone size: .; D gene: TRBD2; J gene: TRBJ2-7; V gene: TRBV5-5; CDR3 DNA: TGTGCCAGCAGCTTGGAGAGCGGGAGGACCTACGAGCAGTACTTC; CDR3 protein: CASSLESGRTYEQYF
clone size: .; D gene: .; J gene: TRBJ2-5; V gene: TRBV12-5; CDR3 DNA: TGTGCTAGTGGTTTGACGGGGGAGACCCAGTACTTC; CDR3 protein: CASGLTGETQYF
clone size: .; D gene: .; J gene: TRBJ1-1; V gene: TRBV11-2; CDR3 DNA: TGTGCCAGCAGCTTGATTCAGGGAATTAACACTGAAGCTTTCTTT; CDR3 protein: CASSLIQGINTEAFF
clone size: .; D gene: .; J gene: TRBJ1-6; V gene: TRBV23-1; CDR3 DNA: TGCGCCAGCAGTCAATCCCAGGACATTAATTCACCCCTCCACTTT; CDR3 protein: CASSQSQDINSPLHF
clone size: few; D gene: .; J gene: TRBJ1-2; V gene: TRBV28; CDR3 DNA: TGTGCCAGCAGTCCCCCGAGTGGGGGCCCTAGTCGAGGGACCTTC; CDR3 protein: CASSPPSGGPSRGTF
clone size: few; D gene: .; J gene: TRBJ2-2; V gene: TRBV7-9; CDR3 DNA: TGTGCCAGCAGTCCATCGGGGGCGGGAGCGAACACCGGGGAGCTGTTTTTT; CDR3 protein: CASSPSGAGANTGELFF